The 8 T cell receptor beta chains in this list originate from one sample, sequenced in a study of tumor and adjacent non-tumor tissue in lung cancer (dated by TCRdb to the late 2010s). Bulk unsorted tissue served as the source for RNA extraction, and RNA quality was assessed using a NanoDrop ND-1000 and an Agilent 2100. The library relied on multiplex PCR. The instrument given in TCRdb is Illumina HiSeq 2500. Following protocols modified from ARM-PCR, the researchers constructed TCRbeta libraries through three rounds of nested PCR with primers (Table S4). The raw public reads went through TCRdb reprocessing: fastp at Q25, MiXCR clone calling, in-frame beta chains kept. Each CDR3 protein appears once, grouped with its most common genes and DNA. This sample lists about 120,000 distinct CDR3 sequences; around three fifths were detected once. Together, the top ten hold roughly 12% of the sample. Source material: lung tumor tissue. These receptors were taken from a man between 25 and 39 years old with non-small cell lung cancer.

On this clonotype: Since a much larger clone is just one base distant, this may be a read error. The chain combines TRBV12-3 or TRBV12-4 with TRBJ2-5, with D unclear. The V gene lost 5 bases and the J gene lost 5 bases, with 15 bases spanning the gap. The CDR3 runs 14 residues. The CDR3 region has the DNA TGTGCCAGCAGTGCCAGATCAAGCGAGGAGACCCAGTACTTC. Its protein product is CASSARSSEETQYF.

This chain joins TRBV12-3 or TRBV12-4 and TRBJ2-2; 12 nucleotides match TRBD2. J gave up 3 bases and V 6 bases, and 2 bases lay outside the gene matches. The CDR3 has 15 amino acids. Here the CDR3 DNA reads TGTGCCAGCAGCACTAGCGGGAGGTACACCGGGGAGCTGTTTTTT. This codes for CASSTSGRYTGELFF.

A remark on this clonotype: A much larger clone sits a single nucleotide away, making a read error possible. This rearrangement joins TRBV6-6 to TRBJ1-2, with 8 bases matching TRBD1. This CDR3 contains 14 residues. CDR1 and CDR2 from the germline V gene are MNHNY and SVGAGI (reference sequence). CDR3: CASREWTGNYGCTF. DNA of the CDR3: TGTGCCAGCAGAGAATGGACAGGGAACTATGGCTGCACCTTC.

Regarding this clonotype: At one end, the junction sequence differs from germline, possibly due to a read error. The V call is TRBV5-5, the J call TRBJ1-1; 7 positions match TRBD1. The CDR3 contains 14 residues. Germline-derived CDR1 and CDR2 are SGHKS and YYEKEE (reference sequence). The DNA for the CDR3 is TGTGCCAGCAGCCTTATGACAGGGAACATTGAAGCTTTCTTT. The encoded protein is CASSLMTGNIEAFF.

About this clonotype itself: A junction boundary mismatches the germline segment, possibly from a read error. The rearrangement joins TRBV20-1 to TRBJ2-1, with D perhaps TRBD1 (6 bases). Looked up from germline, CDR1 is DFQATT and CDR2 is SNEGSKA (reference sequence). The CDR3 is 14 amino acids. CDR3 in amino acids: CSALRQVSYDELFF. CDR3 nucleotide sequence: TGCAGTGCTTTACGACAGGTCTCCTACGATGAGCTGTTCTTC.

This clonotype occurred once. This may be a read error, as it is one base from a much larger clone. The chain joins TRBV4-3 to TRBJ2-7; D is perhaps TRBD2 (5 bases). CDR1 is LGHNA and CDR2 is YSLEER in the germline V gene. CDR3 length: 15 amino acids. CDR3 protein: CASSPARHRDYKQYF. CDR3 in DNA: TGCGCCAGCAGCCCAGCGAGGCACCGAGACTACAAGCAGTACTTC.

This clonotype was seen many times. V and J are TRBV4-2 and TRBJ1-6; 8 bases align to TRBD1. The V gene's germline CDR1 is LGHNA and CDR2 YNFKEQ. The ends lost 0 bases at V and 11 bases at J; junction bases unmatched: 12. The CDR3 consists of 17 residues. The CDR3 coding sequence is TGTGCCAGCAGCCAAGAGACCTCAACAGGGGGTGCGGCACCCCTCCACTTT. The encoded protein is CASSQETSTGGAAPLHF.

The CDR3 DNA reads TGTGCCAGCACCTACCCGGGGAATGAGCAGTTCTTC. It encodes CASTYPGNEQFF. J is TRBJ2-1 and V is TRBV28, with D perhaps TRBD2 (5 bases). The CDR3 extends over 12 amino acids. Germline V lookup: CDR1 MDHEN, CDR2 SYDVKM. V was cut by 7 bases and J by 7 bases, with 11 bases left in between.